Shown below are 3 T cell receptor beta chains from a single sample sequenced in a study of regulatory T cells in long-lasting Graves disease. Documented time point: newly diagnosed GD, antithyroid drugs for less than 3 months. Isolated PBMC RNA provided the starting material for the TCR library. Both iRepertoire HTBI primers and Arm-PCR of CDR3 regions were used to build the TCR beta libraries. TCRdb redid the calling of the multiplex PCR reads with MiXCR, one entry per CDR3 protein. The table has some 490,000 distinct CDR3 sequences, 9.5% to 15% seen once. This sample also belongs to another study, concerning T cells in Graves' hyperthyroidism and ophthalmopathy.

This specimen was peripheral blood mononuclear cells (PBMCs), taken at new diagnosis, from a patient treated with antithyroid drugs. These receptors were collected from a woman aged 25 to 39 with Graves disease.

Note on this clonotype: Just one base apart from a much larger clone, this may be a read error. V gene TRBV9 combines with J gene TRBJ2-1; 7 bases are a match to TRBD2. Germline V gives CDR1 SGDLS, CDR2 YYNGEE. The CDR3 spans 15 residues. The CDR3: CASSALATDYNEHFF. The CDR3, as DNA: TGTGCCAGCAGCGCACTAGCGACAGACTACAATGAGCATTTCTTC.

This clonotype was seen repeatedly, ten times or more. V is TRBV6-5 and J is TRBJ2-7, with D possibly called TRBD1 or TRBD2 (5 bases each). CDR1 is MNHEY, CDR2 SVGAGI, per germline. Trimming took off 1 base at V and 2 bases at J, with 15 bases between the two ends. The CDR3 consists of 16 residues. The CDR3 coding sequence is TGTGCCAGCAGTTACTACACCGGGACGGTGGCCTACGAGCAGTACTTC. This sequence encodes CASSYYTGTVAYEQYF.

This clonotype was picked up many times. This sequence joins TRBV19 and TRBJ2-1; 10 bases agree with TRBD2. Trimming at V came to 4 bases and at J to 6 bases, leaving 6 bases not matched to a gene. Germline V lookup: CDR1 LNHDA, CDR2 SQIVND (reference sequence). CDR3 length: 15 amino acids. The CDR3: CASSTSSGSFNEQFF. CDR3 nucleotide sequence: TGTGCCAGTAGTACTTCTAGCGGGAGCTTCAATGAGCAGTTCTTC.